The 11 T cell receptor beta chains presented below share a single source sample, sequenced in a study of kidney transplant recipient with SARS-CoV-2 infection. TCRdb analysed the reads with MiXCR anew, one entry per CDR3 protein. This table has 200,000 to 300,000 distinct CDR3 sequences, more than 25% appearing once. The specimen comprised a blood sample, sampled at baseline and between days 110 and 120 from a kidney transplant recipient. These receptors were taken from a young adult male patient who had COVID-19 and was a kidney transplant recipient. Some T cells may be supplied by the graft donor.

Concerning this clonotype itself: One base away lies a much larger clone, so this may be a sequencing read error. The chain joins TRBV30 to TRBJ1-2; D not resolved. Germline V CDR1 and CDR2: GTSNPN, SVGIG (reference sequence). The CDR3 is 16 residues long. CDR3 amino acids: CAWGRMRYRKTYGHTF. The CDR3 DNA follows: TGTGCCTGGGGAAGGATGCGTTATAGAAAGACCTATGGCCACACCTTC. Variable domain in full (rest from reference TRBV30 and TRBJ1-2): SQTIHQWPATLVQPVGSPLSLECTVEGTSNPNLYWYRQAAGRGLQLLFYSVGIGQISSEVPQNLSASRPQDRQFILSSKKLLLSDSGFYLCAWGRMRYRKTYGHTFGSGTRLTVV.

Details on this clonotype: An end of the junction differs from the germline gene, which may be a read error. The gene calls are TRBV5-1 and TRBJ2-3; perhaps TRBD1 as D (5 bases). The germline V gene encodes CDR1 SGHRS and CDR2 YFSETQ. This CDR3 comprises 16 residues. CDR3 in DNA: TGCACCAGCAGCTTGCAAACAGGTAGCCGCACAGATACGCAGTATTTT. Encoded protein: CTSSLQTGSRTDTQYF.

Comments on this clonotype: A much larger clone lies a single base off, so this may be a read error. V gene TRBV25-1 combines with J gene TRBJ2-2; D assignment may be TRBD1 or TRBD2 (5 bases each). The germline V gene encodes CDR1 MGHDK and CDR2 SYGVNS. The CDR3 length is 17 residues. The V gene lost 7 bases and the J gene lost 4 bases, with 22 bases spanning the gap. DNA of the CDR3: TGTGCCAGCAATGATCTACGCCACACGAGGGGCACCGGGGAGCTGTTTTTT. This sequence encodes CASNDLRHTRGTGELFF.

The chain couples TRBV14 to TRBJ1-2, with D hard to call. V lost 5 bases, J lost 4 bases, and 23 bases lay in between. CDR3 length equals 17 residues. Looked up from germline, CDR1 is SGHDN and CDR2 is FVKESK. This chain's CDR3 is CASSVRLESGKTYGYTF. DNA for the CDR3: TGTGCCAGCAGCGTAAGGCTGGAATCTGGAAAGACCTATGGCTACACCTTC.

V gene TRBV29-1 combines with J gene TRBJ2-7, with D unclear. Germline V CDR1 and CDR2: SQVTM, ANQGSEA. The germline V and J ends were trimmed by 2 bases and 2 bases, with 10 bases remaining between them. This CDR3 is 13 amino acids long. CDR3 coding DNA: TGCAGCGTTGAACCCCCAGGTACCTACGAGCAGTACTTC. Translation gives CSVEPPGTYEQYF.

This clonotype was recorded at least ten times. This sequence joins TRBV27 and TRBJ1-2; D call uncertain. The V gene's germline CDR1 is MNHEY and CDR2 SMNVEV (reference sequence). The V end lost 7 bases, the J end lost 2 bases, and 17 bases lay between the germline ends. The CDR3 sequence is 15 residues long. DNA of the CDR3: TGTGCCAGCACCAGAAGTGGCAGGTCCAACTATGGCTACACCTTC. It specifies CASTRSGRSNYGYTF.

A word on this clonotype: A much bigger clone sits one base away, suggesting this may be a read error. The V and J genes are TRBV5-4 and TRBJ1-2; 8 bases match TRBD1. This CDR3 comprises 15 residues. V shed 3 bases and J 2 bases; nucleotides not matched to a gene: 6. Germline values: CDR1 SGHNT, CDR2 YYREEE (reference sequence). CDR3 nucleotide sequence: TGTGCCAGCAGCTACCGGAGACAGGGGAACTATGGCTACACCTTC. Translation: CASSYRRQGNYGYTF. The full variable domain, completed using reference TRBV5-4 and TRBJ1-2, is ETGVTQSPTHLIKTRGQQVTLRCSSQSGHNTVSWYQQALGQGPQFIFQYYREEENGRGNFPPRFSGLQFPNYSSELNVNALELDDSALYLCASSYRRQGNYGYTFGSGTRLTVV.

This clonotype was seen many times. V and J are TRBV3-1 and TRBJ2-2; D is ambiguous. CDR1 LGHDT and CDR2 YNNKEL come from the germline V gene (reference sequence). Trimming stripped 5 bases from V and 5 bases from J, with 24 bases between. CDR3 size: 18 residues. CDR3 loop: CASSWHTPISGLTGELFF. The DNA for the CDR3 is TGTGCCAGCAGCTGGCACACTCCCATTTCAGGCTTGACCGGGGAGCTGTTTTTT. Drawing the rest from reference TRBV3-1 and TRBJ2-2, the complete variable domain is DTAVSQTPKYLVTQMGNDKSIKCEQNLGHDTMYWYKQDSKKFLKIMFSYNNKELIINETVPNRFSPKSPDKAHLNLHINSLELGDSAVYFCASSWHTPISGLTGELFFGEGSRLTVL.

For this clonotype: With a much larger clone just one base away, this may be a read error. V and J are TRBV7-6 and TRBJ1-2; D is ambiguous. This CDR3 spans 17 amino acids. Germline V gene sequence: CDR1 SGHVS, CDR2 FNYEAQ. The CDR3 sequence is CASSDWYESRKTYGHTF. CDR3 bases: TGTGCCAGCAGCGACTGGTATGAATCTCGAAAGACCTATGGCCACACCTTC.

Concerning this clonotype: A much larger clone is a single base away; this may be a read error. The V and J genes are TRBV2 and TRBJ2-5; possibly TRBD2 for D (5 bases). Germline CDR1 is SNHLY and CDR2 is FYNNEI. The CDR3 is made up of 15 amino acids. CDR3 DNA: TGTGCCAGCAGACTAGAAGCAGGAGTCCAAGGGACCCAGTACTTC. It yields the protein CASRLEAGVQGTQYF.

This clonotype has a count of ten or more. CDR3 DNA: TGTGCCTGGAGTCCAATCGGGAAGGAGCCCAATCAGCCCCAGCATTTT. Translating gives CAWSPIGKEPNQPQHF. The rearrangement uses TRBV30 and TRBJ1-5; D uncertain. The germline gives CDR1 GTSNPN, CDR2 SVGIG (reference sequence). This CDR3 is 16 amino acids long. Deletions cut 2 bases from V and 3 bases from J, with 17 bases between. The whole variable domain, remainder taken from reference TRBV30 and TRBJ1-5, is SQTIHQWPATLVQPVGSPLSLECTVEGTSNPNLYWYRQAAGRGLQLLFYSVGIGQISSEVPQNLSASRPQDRQFILSSKKLLLSDSGFYLCAWSPIGKEPNQPQHFGDGTRLSIL.